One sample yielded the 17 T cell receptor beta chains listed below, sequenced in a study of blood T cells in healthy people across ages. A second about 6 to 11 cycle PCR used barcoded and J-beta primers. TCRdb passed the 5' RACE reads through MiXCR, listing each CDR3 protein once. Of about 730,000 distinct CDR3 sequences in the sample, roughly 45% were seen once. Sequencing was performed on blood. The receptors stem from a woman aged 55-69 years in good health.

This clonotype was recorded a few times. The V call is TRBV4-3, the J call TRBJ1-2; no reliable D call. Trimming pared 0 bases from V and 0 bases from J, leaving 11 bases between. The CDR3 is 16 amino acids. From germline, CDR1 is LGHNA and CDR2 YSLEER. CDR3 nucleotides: TGCGCCAGCAGCCAAGACGGACGGCCACCTAACTATGGCTACACCTTC. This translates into CASSQDGRPPNYGYTF.

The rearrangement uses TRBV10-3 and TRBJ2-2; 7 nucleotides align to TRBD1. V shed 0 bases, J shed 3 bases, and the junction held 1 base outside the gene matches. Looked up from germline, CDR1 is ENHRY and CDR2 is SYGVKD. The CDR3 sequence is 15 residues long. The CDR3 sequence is CAISESTGYTGELFF. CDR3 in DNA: TGTGCCATCAGTGAGTCGACAGGGTACACCGGGGAGCTGTTTTTT.

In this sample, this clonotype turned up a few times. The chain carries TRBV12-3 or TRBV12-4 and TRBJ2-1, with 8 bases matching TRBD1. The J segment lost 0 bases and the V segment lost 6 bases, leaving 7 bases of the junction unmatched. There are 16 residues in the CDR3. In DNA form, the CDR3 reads TGTGCCAGCAGCCCGGGACAGGCGAGCTCCTACAATGAGCAGTTCTTC. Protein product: CASSPGQASSYNEQFF.

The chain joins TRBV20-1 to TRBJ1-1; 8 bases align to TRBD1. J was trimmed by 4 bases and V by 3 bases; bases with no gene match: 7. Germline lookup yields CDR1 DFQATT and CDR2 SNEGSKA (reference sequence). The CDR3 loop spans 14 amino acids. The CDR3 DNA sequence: TGCAGTGCTAGCCAGACAGGGGATCTCACTGAAGCTTTCTTT. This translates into CSASQTGDLTEAFF.

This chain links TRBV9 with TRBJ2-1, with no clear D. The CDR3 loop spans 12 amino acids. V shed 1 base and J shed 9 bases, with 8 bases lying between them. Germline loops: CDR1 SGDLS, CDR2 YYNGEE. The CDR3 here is CASSVSHTEQFF. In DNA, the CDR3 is TGTGCCAGCAGCGTATCCCACACTGAGCAGTTCTTC.

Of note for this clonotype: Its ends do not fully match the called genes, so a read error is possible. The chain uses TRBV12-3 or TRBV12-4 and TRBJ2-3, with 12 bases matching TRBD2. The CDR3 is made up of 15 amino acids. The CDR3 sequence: CASSMTSGGTDTEYF. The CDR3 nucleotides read TGTGCCAGCAGCATGACTAGCGGGGGCACAGATACGGAGTATTTT.

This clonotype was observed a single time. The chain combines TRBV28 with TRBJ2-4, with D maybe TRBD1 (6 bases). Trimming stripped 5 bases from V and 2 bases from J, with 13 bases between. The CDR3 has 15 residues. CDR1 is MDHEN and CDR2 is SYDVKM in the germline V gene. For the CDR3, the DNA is TGTGCCAGCAGTCCCCACAGGGTTCCCAAAAACATTCAGTACTTC. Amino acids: CASSPHRVPKNIQYF.

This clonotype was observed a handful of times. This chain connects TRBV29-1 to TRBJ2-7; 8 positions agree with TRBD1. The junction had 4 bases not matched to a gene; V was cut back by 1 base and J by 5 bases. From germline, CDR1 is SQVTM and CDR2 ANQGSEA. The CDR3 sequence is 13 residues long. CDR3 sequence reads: CSVEGTGTHEQYF. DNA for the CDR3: TGCAGCGTTGAAGGGACAGGGACCCACGAGCAGTACTTC.

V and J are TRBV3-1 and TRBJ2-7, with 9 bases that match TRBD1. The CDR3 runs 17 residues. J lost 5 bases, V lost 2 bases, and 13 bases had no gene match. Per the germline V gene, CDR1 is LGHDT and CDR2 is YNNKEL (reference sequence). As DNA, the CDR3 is TGTGCCAGCAGCCAACCTCGTCCCGGGACAGGGTCCCACGAGCAGTACTTC. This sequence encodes CASSQPRPGTGSHEQYF.

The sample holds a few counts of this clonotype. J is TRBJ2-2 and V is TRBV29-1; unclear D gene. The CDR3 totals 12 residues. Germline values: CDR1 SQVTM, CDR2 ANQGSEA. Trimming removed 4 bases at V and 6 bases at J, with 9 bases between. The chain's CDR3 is CSVGHPAGELFF. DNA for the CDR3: TGCAGCGTTGGACATCCCGCCGGGGAGCTGTTTTTT.

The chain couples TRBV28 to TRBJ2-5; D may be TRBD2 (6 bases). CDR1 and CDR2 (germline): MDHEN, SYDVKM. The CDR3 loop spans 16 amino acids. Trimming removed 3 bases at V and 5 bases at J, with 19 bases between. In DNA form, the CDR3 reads TGTGCCAGCAGTTTCCCCCCAGAAGGGGCGGGGGAGACCCAGTACTTC. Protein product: CASSFPPEGAGETQYF. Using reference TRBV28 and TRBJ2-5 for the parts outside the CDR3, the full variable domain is DVKVTQSSRYLVKRTGEKVFLECVQDMDHENMFWYRQDPGLGLRLIYFSYDVKMKEKGDIPEGYSVSREKKERFSLILESASTNQTSMYLCASSFPPEGAGETQYFGPGTRLLVL.

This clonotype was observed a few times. CDR3 bases: TGTGCCAGCAGCTCTCCGACTGAGAACACTGAAGCTTTCTTT. It specifies CASSSPTENTEAFF. The chain has TRBV12-3 or TRBV12-4 and TRBJ1-1; D is unresolved. The V end was cut by 6 bases, the J end by 1 base, with 12 bases between. This CDR3 is built from 14 residues.

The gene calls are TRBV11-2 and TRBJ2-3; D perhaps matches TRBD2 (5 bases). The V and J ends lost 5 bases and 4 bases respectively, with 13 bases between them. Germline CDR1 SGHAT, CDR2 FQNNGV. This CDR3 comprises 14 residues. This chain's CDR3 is CASSIPSRPDTQYF. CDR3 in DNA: TGTGCCAGCAGCATCCCTAGCAGGCCAGATACGCAGTATTTT.

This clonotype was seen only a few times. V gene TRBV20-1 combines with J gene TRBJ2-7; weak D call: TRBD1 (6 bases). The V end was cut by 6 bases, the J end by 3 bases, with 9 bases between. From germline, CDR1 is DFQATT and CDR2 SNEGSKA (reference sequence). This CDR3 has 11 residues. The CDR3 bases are TGCAGTGCAGGGGGACGCTACGAGCAGTACTTC. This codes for CSAGGRYEQYF.

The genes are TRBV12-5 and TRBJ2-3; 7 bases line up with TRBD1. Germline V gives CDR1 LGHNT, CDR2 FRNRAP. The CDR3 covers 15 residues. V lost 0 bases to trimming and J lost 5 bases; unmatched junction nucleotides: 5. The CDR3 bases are TGTGCTAGTGGTTTGGTGACAGGGCTGGTAGATACGCAGTATTTT. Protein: CASGLVTGLVDTQYF.

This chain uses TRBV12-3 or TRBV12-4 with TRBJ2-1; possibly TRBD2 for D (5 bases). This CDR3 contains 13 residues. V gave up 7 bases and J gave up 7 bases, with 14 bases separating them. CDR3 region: CASTDRRGNEQFF. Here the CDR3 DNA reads TGTGCCAGCACCGACCGTCGGGGTAATGAGCAGTTCTTC.

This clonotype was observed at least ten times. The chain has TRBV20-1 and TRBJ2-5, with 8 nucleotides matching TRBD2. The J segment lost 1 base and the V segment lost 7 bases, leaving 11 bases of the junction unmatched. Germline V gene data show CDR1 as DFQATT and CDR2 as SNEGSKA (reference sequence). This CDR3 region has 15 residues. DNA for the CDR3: TGCAGTGTCAGGTGGCTAGCGGGTATCCAAGAGACCCAGTACTTC. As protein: CSVRWLAGIQETQYF.